This T cell receptor (beta chain) was identified in a study of spatial heterogeneity in lung cancer (dated by TCRdb to the late 2010s). As for the study more broadly: More beta-chain than alpha-chain transcripts were consistently detected, likely reflecting higher beta-chain transcript abundance. In non-small cell lung cancer, the study made a quantitative comparison of TCR alpha and beta repertoires among multiple tumor regions, matched nontumor lung and blood. In the raw uncorrected reads, each unique combination of TCR and UMI appeared on average more than ten times. TCR repertoire features were related to nonsynonymous mutation counts determined by whole-exome sequencing of tumor tissue. Both alpha and beta chains were TCR-sequenced in approximately 200 tumor regions, around 65 matched nontumor lung samples and more than 50 PBMC samples obtained at surgery.

The receptor library was made with 5' RACE. Sequencing used a NextSeq 500. In the TCR library protocol, a unique molecular identifier was attached to each TCR cDNA molecule so that PCR and sequencing errors could be corrected. The authors' pipeline ran thus. TCR identification, UMI-based error correction and CDR3 extraction were performed with Decombinator tools. TCRs above a frequency of 2 per 1,000, corresponding to the top 1% of the tumor frequency distribution, were defined as expanded. Renyi diversity was computed with the R vegan package after each repertoire had been subsampled 100 times to 5,000 TCRs. CDR3 similarity networks were constructed using string-kernel similarity of amino acid triplets, with links drawn between CDR3s whose pairwise similarity was above 0.82. The raw public data were reprocessed by TCRdb itself: fastp quality trimming at Q25, MiXCR clonotype calling, in-frame beta chains only. Rows are unified per CDR3 protein, each entry keeping the most common DNA and genes. The V and J calls were determined by TCRdb, not by the authors. Present in this sample are tens of thousands of distinct CDR3 sequences, less than 15% of which were seen just once. Of the sample, roughly 7% is held by the ten largest clones.

This specimen's time point label, per the study, means: sample taken at primary tumor resection. Without any cell sorting, TCR sequencing was performed on whole RNA extracted either from tumor and nontumor lung tissue or from cryopreserved PBMC samples. Donors were about 70 patients with early-stage, untreated non-small cell lung cancer from the lung TRACERx cohort. Patients were selected for TCR sequencing only if sufficient RNA was available from at least two tumor regions. Study-wide conclusions, independent of this receptor: Ubiquitous expanded tumor TCRs were found in blood more often at tumor resection than at routine follow-up. Confirming at a functional level the hypothesis that regional TCRs recognize regional mutations was considered to require additional single-cell paired TCR alpha and beta sequencing.

This clonotype was recorded many times. Its cognate antigen has yet to be identified. No much larger clone exists at a distance of one base, and base qualities are not known. V is cut by 7 bases and J by 1 base, and the space between the germline ends is 13 bases. The CDR3 contains 13 residues, cysteine and phenylalanine counted. Kept here is only the CDR3 DNA, which spans 39 bases and is read in frame from base 1. The germline V gene yields SQVTM for CDR1 and ANQGSEA for CDR2. Sequences were derived from PBMCs, sampled at surgery. This chain is built from TRBV29-1 and TRBJ1-1; the D gene is perhaps TRBD1, on 6 matching bases. The sequence derives from a male donor with early-stage non-small cell lung cancer. The CDR3 region reads CSAIQGSNTEAFF. The DNA sequence follows: TGCAGCGCCATACAGGGTTCGAACACTGAAGCTTTCTTT.